This entry features one TCR beta chain sequence. Its antigen is unidentified. This sample was taken from a study of cytomegalovirus exposure and HLA in healthy donors. The wider study: When fewer than 400 donors were genotyped, roughly 82% of them were found to fall in the Caucasian-associated ancestry cluster.

The CDR3 is 14 residues long. With 3 bases removed from V and 4 bases from J, the gap between germline ends came to 13 bases. Germline lookup yields CDR1 SGDLS and CDR2 YYNGEE. In the PCR, 60 Vbeta and 13 Jbeta primers were used. In the authors' methods: It was a later analysis that counted 83 million or so unique TCR beta chains, of which around 11 million were shared. The repertoire was sequenced with immunoSEQ multiplex PCR; TCRdb's copy has only in-frame clones and lacks some. V and J calls and clone size are those listed in that table; D and trimming were worked out from the DNA. The sample holds some 90,000 clones, approximately 71% seen once. Study-level results: In an earlier analysis, in around 590 donors, most V segments appeared productive either ~90% or ~30% of the time. Reports described diagnosis of cytomegalovirus status by the classifier as highly specific and sensitive.

The sequence came from a man between 50 and 59 years old in good health and CMV-seronegative. The material sequenced was PBMCs. This chain links TRBV9 with TRBJ1-2; tentative D call: TRBD1 (6 bases). The CDR3 is CASSDQGGGYGYTF. The CDR3 DNA is TGTGCCAGCAGCGACCAGGGAGGGGGCTATGGCTACACCTTC.